This TCR beta chain was sequenced in a study of response to subunit inactivated influenza vaccine. This clonotype appeared many times. The antigen is undetermined. One entry per CDR3 protein, called by TCRdb with MiXCR from the RT-PCR reads. The sample has approximately 500,000 distinct CDR3 sequences, 12% to 15% seen once. General study points: The authors offered the suggestion that each seasonal influenza vaccination recruits few new T cells.

The source material was PBMCs from blood, sampled less than 13 days after vaccination. This clonotype was sampled from a middle-aged man who received an inactivated influenza vaccine.

CDR3: CASSLVGYTF. The CDR3 bases are TGTGCCAGCAGTTTAGTTGGCTACACCTTC. The chain links TRBV28 to TRBJ1-2, with unresolved D. This CDR3 region has 10 residues. With 2 bases removed from V and 7 bases from J, the gap between germline ends came to 2 bases. The germline V gene has CDR1 MDHEN and CDR2 SYDVKM.